This T cell receptor (beta chain) was retrieved from a study of CD8 T cells in ankylosing spondylitis. Findings and caveats of the study: Clones linked to disease were reported to show significant enrichment in matched ankylosing spondylitis synovial fluid. What seemed typical of ankylosing spondylitis blood was a TCR beta motif built from several highly homologous variants. Earlier reports found some motif variants in synovial fluid and blood in reactive arthritis.

As to this clonotype: Its antigen remains unidentified.

Trimming shortened V by 6 bases and J by 0 bases, and 11 bases separated the two germline ends. The CDR3 totals 15 residues. Per germline, CDR1 SEHNR and CDR2 FQNEAQ (reference sequence). Each TCR beta library was made by quantitative 5'-RACE that incorporated molecular barcodes. From the 5' RACE reads, TCRdb called clonotypes with MiXCR, one entry per CDR3 protein. The sample holds just over 150,000 distinct CDR3 sequences, 15% to 20% seen once. Sequencing used blood, either unsorted or a sorted T cell fraction (not recorded which). The receptor's source is a male donor with ankylosing spondylitis or in good health (not recorded which). The genes are TRBV7-9 and TRBJ2-2, with D hard to call. CDR3 coding DNA: TGTGCCAGCAGAAATCTTGACCCGAACACCGGGGAGCTGTTTTTT. Translation gives CASRNLDPNTGELFF.